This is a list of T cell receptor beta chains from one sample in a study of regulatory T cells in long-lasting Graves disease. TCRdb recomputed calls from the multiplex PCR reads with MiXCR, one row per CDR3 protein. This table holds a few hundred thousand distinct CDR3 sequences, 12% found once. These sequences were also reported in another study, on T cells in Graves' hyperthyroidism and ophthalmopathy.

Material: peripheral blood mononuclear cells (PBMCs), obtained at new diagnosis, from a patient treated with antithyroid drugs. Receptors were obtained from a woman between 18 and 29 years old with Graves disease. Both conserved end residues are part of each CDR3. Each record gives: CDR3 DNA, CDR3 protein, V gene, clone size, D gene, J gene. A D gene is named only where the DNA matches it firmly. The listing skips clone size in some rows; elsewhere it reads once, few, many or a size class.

CDR3 DNA: TGCAGTGCTAGACCGGGACTAGCGTACGAGCAGTACTTC; CDR3 protein: CSARPGLAYEQYF; V gene: TRBV20-1; clone size: few; D gene: TRBD2; J gene: TRBJ2-7
CDR3 DNA: TGTGCTAGTGGTTTGCCCCCTATTTGGCAGGCCACCCTCCGGTGCGCTGAAGCTTTCTTT; CDR3 protein: CASGLPPIWQATLRCAEAFF; V gene: TRBV12-5; clone size: many; D gene: .; J gene: TRBJ1-1
CDR3 DNA: TGTGCCAGCAGCCTTTTGGCTAGCGGTTGGGAGACCCAGTACTTC; CDR3 protein: CASSLLASGWETQYF; V gene: TRBV28; clone size: many; D gene: TRBD2; J gene: TRBJ2-5
CDR3 DNA: TGTGCCAGCATCCCAGGGAAAGGAGGCTACACCTTC; CDR3 protein: CASIPGKGGYTF; V gene: TRBV6-1; clone size: many; D gene: .; J gene: TRBJ1-2
CDR3 DNA: TGCAGTGCTATGGGGGGGGTGGGTGACATTCAGTACTTC; CDR3 protein: CSAMGGVGDIQYF; V gene: TRBV20-1; clone size: many; D gene: TRBD2; J gene: TRBJ2-4
CDR3 DNA: TGTGCCAGCAGCTCAGGGATGTCACCCCTCCACTTT; CDR3 protein: CASSSGMSPLHF; V gene: TRBV28; clone size: few; D gene: .; J gene: TRBJ1-6
CDR3 DNA: TGTGCCAGCAGCCAAGGGGCCCAAGGACCTGAAGCTTTCTTT; CDR3 protein: CASSQGAQGPEAFF; V gene: TRBV4-2; clone size: few; D gene: .; J gene: TRBJ1-1
CDR3 DNA: TGTGCCAGCAGCTTAGGGGTGGTGGCGGGACTAGCCTTGTATTTT; CDR3 protein: CASSLGVVAGLALYF; V gene: TRBV7-8; clone size: .; D gene: TRBD2; J gene: TRBJ2-3
CDR3 DNA: TGTGCCACCAGTGATCCCGGGGTAGCGGGGGGTACGAGTTACAATGAGCAGTTCTTC; CDR3 protein: CATSDPGVAGGTSYNEQFF; V gene: TRBV24-1; clone size: many; D gene: TRBD2; J gene: TRBJ2-1
CDR3 DNA: TGTGCCAGCAGTTACCGGATACTAGCGGACCACTACAATGAGCAGTTCTTC; CDR3 protein: CASSYRILADHYNEQFF; V gene: TRBV6-2/TRBV6-3; clone size: many; D gene: TRBD2; J gene: TRBJ2-1
CDR3 DNA: TGTGCCAGCAGTCCGAACTTAGCGGGAGCCCCAAGCGAGCAGTACTTC; CDR3 protein: CASSPNLAGAPSEQYF; V gene: TRBV28; clone size: few; D gene: TRBD2; J gene: TRBJ2-7
CDR3 DNA: TGTGCCAGCAGACCGTCGCTCGGGCAGAACTATGGCTACACCTTC; CDR3 protein: CASRPSLGQNYGYTF; V gene: TRBV27; clone size: many; D gene: .; J gene: TRBJ1-2
CDR3 DNA: TGTGCCACTCGTAGGCGGCCTCTGGATGAGCAGTTCTTC; CDR3 protein: CATRRRPLDEQFF; V gene: TRBV28; clone size: many; D gene: .; J gene: TRBJ2-1
CDR3 DNA: TGTGCCAGCAAACCCGGGGGCCCTAATGAAAAACTGTTTTTT; CDR3 protein: CASKPGGPNEKLFF; V gene: TRBV28; clone size: many; D gene: .; J gene: TRBJ1-4
CDR3 DNA: TGTGCCAGCAGCGCCACACGAAAAGCCCTCTATGGCTACACCTTC; CDR3 protein: CASSATRKALYGYTF; V gene: TRBV13; clone size: many; D gene: .; J gene: TRBJ1-2
CDR3 DNA: TGTGCCAGCAGCCTAGTTCAACCGAACACCGGGGAGCTGTTTTTT; CDR3 protein: CASSLVQPNTGELFF; V gene: TRBV12-3/TRBV12-4; clone size: many; D gene: .; J gene: TRBJ2-2
CDR3 DNA: TGTGCCAGCAGCGTAGGCGGACTGCTAGCGGGAGTCCATGGGAATGAGCAGTTCTTC; CDR3 protein: CASSVGGLLAGVHGNEQFF; V gene: TRBV9; clone size: many; D gene: TRBD2; J gene: TRBJ2-1
CDR3 DNA: TGCGCCAGCAGCCAAGGGGGGTTCGGGAGGGCCCCCTACGAGCAGTACTTC; CDR3 protein: CASSQGGFGRAPYEQYF; V gene: TRBV4-1; clone size: few; D gene: TRBD2; J gene: TRBJ2-7
CDR3 DNA: TGTGCCAGCACCCGTGGGGGGTGGAGCAATCAGCCCCAGCATTTT; CDR3 protein: CASTRGGWSNQPQHF; V gene: TRBV28; clone size: many; D gene: .; J gene: TRBJ1-5
CDR3 DNA: TGTGCCACCAGCCCAGATCGGGGTGACACCTTGTACTTC; CDR3 protein: CATSPDRGDTLYF; V gene: TRBV15; clone size: few; D gene: .; J gene: TRBJ2-7
CDR3 DNA: TGTGCTAGTGGTCGGGATCAGCCCCAGCATTTT; CDR3 protein: CASGRDQPQHF; V gene: TRBV12-5; clone size: many; D gene: .; J gene: TRBJ1-5
CDR3 DNA: TGTGCCAGCAATCGGGACAGGAGGTCACCCCTCCACTTT; CDR3 protein: CASNRDRRSPLHF; V gene: TRBV5-4; clone size: few; D gene: TRBD1; J gene: TRBJ1-6
CDR3 DNA: TGTGCCAGCAGTGAAGACGGGGGCGCGGTTGTCCTGGAGGCTTTCTTT; CDR3 protein: CASSEDGGAVVLEAFF; V gene: TRBV6-1; clone size: many; D gene: .; J gene: TRBJ1-1
CDR3 DNA: TGTGCCAGCAGCCAAGAGAGGGTAGGGGACAATGAGCAGTTCTTC; CDR3 protein: CASSQERVGDNEQFF; V gene: TRBV3-1; clone size: .; D gene: .; J gene: TRBJ2-1
CDR3 DNA: TGTGCCTGGAGTACCCCACGCGAAATAAACACTGAAGCTTTCTTT; CDR3 protein: CAWSTPREINTEAFF; V gene: TRBV30; clone size: many; D gene: .; J gene: TRBJ1-1
CDR3 DNA: TGTGCCACGGCGACTATACGGGATTTCCTGGAGACCCAGTACTTC; CDR3 protein: CATATIRDFLETQYF; V gene: TRBV30; clone size: many; D gene: .; J gene: TRBJ2-5
CDR3 DNA: TGTGCCAGCAGCTTGACCCCAGATACGCAGTATTTT; CDR3 protein: CASSLTPDTQYF; V gene: TRBV7-9; clone size: many; D gene: .; J gene: TRBJ2-3
CDR3 DNA: TGTGCCAGCAGCTTAGCCTGGACAAAGCCCCAGCATTTT; CDR3 protein: CASSLAWTKPQHF; V gene: TRBV7-8; clone size: .; D gene: .; J gene: TRBJ1-5
CDR3 DNA: TGTGCCAGCAGGAGGGGCAGGTATGGCAATCAGCCCCAGCATTTT; CDR3 protein: CASRRGRYGNQPQHF; V gene: TRBV7-8; clone size: few; D gene: .; J gene: TRBJ1-5
CDR3 DNA: TGTGCCAGCAGCCCTGACCGGGACAGGGCGTCCTACGAGCAGTACTTC; CDR3 protein: CASSPDRDRASYEQYF; V gene: TRBV7-9; clone size: many; D gene: TRBD1; J gene: TRBJ2-7
CDR3 DNA: TGCAGTGCTAGAGATGGGGAGACCGGGGAGCTGTTTTTT; CDR3 protein: CSARDGETGELFF; V gene: TRBV20-1; clone size: .; D gene: .; J gene: TRBJ2-2
CDR3 DNA: TGCGCCAGCAGTGAAAACAGTCACAATGAGCAGTTCTTC; CDR3 protein: CASSENSHNEQFF; V gene: TRBV10-2; clone size: .; D gene: .; J gene: TRBJ2-1
CDR3 DNA: TGTGCCAGCAGCTCCGGCCTCCTAGCGGGGCAAGAGACCCAGTACTTC; CDR3 protein: CASSSGLLAGQETQYF; V gene: TRBV13; clone size: many; D gene: TRBD2; J gene: TRBJ2-5
CDR3 DNA: TGCGCCAGCAGCCAAGAGTGGTCTCCTTATAGTTCACCCCTCCACTTT; CDR3 protein: CASSQEWSPYSSPLHF; V gene: TRBV4-3; clone size: .; D gene: .; J gene: TRBJ1-6
CDR3 DNA: TGTGCCAGCAGCTTAGGACAGATCGGTGAAGCTTTCTTT; CDR3 protein: CASSLGQIGEAFF; V gene: TRBV7-8; clone size: many; D gene: .; J gene: TRBJ1-1
CDR3 DNA: TGCAGTGCTAGAGTTATGGCGGGAGATTGGGCCGGGGAGCTGTTTTTT; CDR3 protein: CSARVMAGDWAGELFF; V gene: TRBV20-1; clone size: .; D gene: TRBD2; J gene: TRBJ2-2
CDR3 DNA: TGTGCCAGCAGCTTAATCCCACGGTACCGGAGCACCTACGAGCAGTACTTC; CDR3 protein: CASSLIPRYRSTYEQYF; V gene: TRBV7-2; clone size: few; D gene: .; J gene: TRBJ2-7
CDR3 DNA: TGCAGCGTCCGGGACAGGGTGAACGGGGAGCTGTTTTTT; CDR3 protein: CSVRDRVNGELFF; V gene: TRBV29-1; clone size: many; D gene: TRBD1; J gene: TRBJ2-2
CDR3 DNA: TGTGCCAGCAGTTCCCACAGAGGGGCCGGGGAGCTGTTTTTT; CDR3 protein: CASSSHRGAGELFF; V gene: TRBV28; clone size: few; D gene: .; J gene: TRBJ2-2
CDR3 DNA: TGTGCCAGCAGCCAAGAGTCGGGTCGGAACACTGAAGCTTTCTTT; CDR3 protein: CASSQESGRNTEAFF; V gene: TRBV3-1; clone size: many; D gene: .; J gene: TRBJ1-1
CDR3 DNA: TGTGCCAGCAGCGTAGGTGGGAGAGTCCGCGAGCAGTACTTC; CDR3 protein: CASSVGGRVREQYF; V gene: TRBV9; clone size: few; D gene: .; J gene: TRBJ2-7
CDR3 DNA: TGCAGCGTTGAGGTTCTAGCGGGGAACACCGGGGAGCTGTTTTTT; CDR3 protein: CSVEVLAGNTGELFF; V gene: TRBV29-1; clone size: many; D gene: TRBD2; J gene: TRBJ2-2
CDR3 DNA: TGCGCCAGCAGCCGACAATCGACAGGATTGAACACTGAAGCTTTCTTT; CDR3 protein: CASSRQSTGLNTEAFF; V gene: TRBV4-3; clone size: .; D gene: .; J gene: TRBJ1-1
CDR3 DNA: TGTGCCAGCAGCTCCCTGACAACAGGGTTTGGTACAGATACGCAGTATTTT; CDR3 protein: CASSSLTTGFGTDTQYF; V gene: TRBV7-9; clone size: many; D gene: .; J gene: TRBJ2-3
CDR3 DNA: TGCAGTGCTAGAGACCAGGCCCAAGAGACCCAGTACTTC; CDR3 protein: CSARDQAQETQYF; V gene: TRBV20-1; clone size: many; D gene: .; J gene: TRBJ2-5
CDR3 DNA: TGTGCCAGCAGCGTAGGTATAGACGAGGATACGCAGTATTTT; CDR3 protein: CASSVGIDEDTQYF; V gene: TRBV9; clone size: few; D gene: .; J gene: TRBJ2-3
CDR3 DNA: TGTGCCAGCAGCCAGCAGCCCTTCACAGATACGCAGTATTTT; CDR3 protein: CASSQQPFTDTQYF; V gene: TRBV11-2; clone size: .; D gene: .; J gene: TRBJ2-3
CDR3 DNA: TGTGCCAGCAGCTTAACCACTAGCGGGCGCTACGAGCAGTACTTC; CDR3 protein: CASSLTTSGRYEQYF; V gene: TRBV7-2; clone size: few; D gene: TRBD2; J gene: TRBJ2-7
CDR3 DNA: TGTGCCAGCTCCACTACGACAGGCCGACCTAATAGCAATCAGCCCCAGCATTTT; CDR3 protein: CASSTTTGRPNSNQPQHF; V gene: TRBV2; clone size: many; D gene: .; J gene: TRBJ1-5
CDR3 DNA: TGTGCCTGGAGTTCTAGCCGCGAGCTGTTTTTT; CDR3 protein: CAWSSSRELFF; V gene: TRBV30; clone size: many; D gene: .; J gene: TRBJ2-2